Listed here are 9 T cell receptor beta chains from one sample, sequenced in a study of PD-1 blockade in classical Hodgkin lymphoma. Sequenced by immunoSEQ multiplex PCR; TCRdb stores in-frame clones only, minus some. The top ten hold 8% to 13% of the sample, which has some 10,000 clones, about 79% seen once. Exposure to brentuximab vedotin varied, and each patient had relapsed following autologous stem cell transplantation. This material consisted of peripheral blood mononuclear cells (PBMCs), taken at baseline. Receptors originate from a human donor with classical Hodgkin lymphoma.

This clone appeared a single time. The chain recombines TRBV10-3 with TRBJ1-2; 9 nucleotides agree with TRBD1. Per the germline V gene, CDR1 is ENHRY and CDR2 is SYGVKD. V lost 4 bases to trimming and J lost 8 bases; unmatched junction nucleotides: 8. The CDR3 consists of 14 residues. Written as DNA, the CDR3 is TGTGCCATCAGTGCAACCGGGACAGGGCCCGGCTACACCTTC. It yields the protein CAISATGTGPGYTF.

The gene calls are TRBV28 and TRBJ2-1; 7 bases are shared with TRBD2. Germline V CDR1 and CDR2: MDHEN, SYDVKM. The CDR3 loop spans 12 amino acids. V was clipped by 6 bases and J by 9 bases; unmatched bases: 5. In DNA form, the CDR3 reads TGTGCCAGCAGGGCGGGAGAGGGTGAGCAGTTCTTC. Amino acid sequence: CASRAGEGEQFF.

Within the sample, this clone is medium-sized (0.01 to 0.1%). In the same sample, other DNA sequences code for this CDR3. In nucleotides, the CDR3 is TGTGCCAGCAGCTTATCTTCGGGACAGGGGGCGGGTGGAAACACCATATATTTT. Translating it yields CASSLSSGQGAGGNTIYF. The chain recombines TRBV7-2 with TRBJ1-3; 12 nucleotides align to TRBD1. This CDR3 is built from 18 residues. The trim removed 2 bases at V and 3 bases at J, leaving 8 bases unmatched. Per germline, CDR1 SGHTA and CDR2 FQGNSA.

V is TRBV9 and J is TRBJ1-6; D is undetermined. V lost 4 bases, J lost 4 bases, and 12 bases lay in between. The CDR3 covers 15 residues. CDR1 and CDR2 from the germline V gene are SGDLS and YYNGEE. CDR3 in DNA: TGTGCCAGCAGCCCGAGACCCACTTATAATTCACCCCTCCACTTT. It translates to CASSPRPTYNSPLHF.

The chain combines TRBV6-5 with TRBJ1-5; D may be TRBD1 (5 bases). Germline CDR1 is MNHEY and CDR2 is SVGAGI. The CDR3 extends over 14 amino acids. V dropped 6 bases and J dropped 3 bases, with 12 bases sitting between them. The CDR3 loop is CASRPGFTNQPQHF. The CDR3, as DNA: TGTGCCAGCAGACCAGGGTTCACCAATCAGCCCCAGCATTTT.

V and J are TRBV27 and TRBJ1-6; D is perhaps TRBD1 (5 bases). V lost 5 bases and J lost 2, with 7 bases in between. CDR1 is MNHEY, CDR2 SMNVEV, per germline (reference sequence). The CDR3 has 14 residues. CDR3 bases: TGTGCCAGCAGTGCGACAGCCTATAATTCACCCCTCCACTTT. Residues: CASSATAYNSPLHF.

CDR3 sequence (DNA): TGTGCCAGCAGCTTAGTCGACAGCTCCTACGAGCAGTACTTC. This codes for CASSLVDSSYEQYF. The gene calls are TRBV7-9 and TRBJ2-7; a weak D match, TRBD1 (5 bases). The CDR3 is 14 residues long. CDR1 and CDR2 (germline): SEHNR, FQNEAQ (reference sequence). The germline V and J ends were trimmed by 1 base and 0 bases, with 7 bases remaining between them.

This chain links TRBV7-2 with TRBJ2-1; no reliable D call. Germline lookup yields CDR1 SGHTA and CDR2 FQGNSA. The CDR3 is made up of 13 amino acids. V was shortened by 0 bases and J by 4 bases, with 4 bases between the two germline ends. The CDR3 loop reads CASSLARYNEQFF. In nucleotides, the CDR3 is TGTGCCAGCAGCTTAGCTCGTTACAATGAGCAGTTCTTC.

The V call is TRBV7-8, the J call TRBJ2-2; D is perhaps TRBD1 (6 bases). The CDR3 is 13 amino acids. V shed 5 bases and J shed 7 bases, with 11 bases lying between them. Germline CDR1 reads SGHVS; CDR2 reads FQNEAQ. The CDR3 protein is CASSLNRVGELFF. The CDR3 nucleotides are TGTGCCAGCAGCCTGAACAGGGTCGGGGAGCTGTTTTTT.